Each of the 22 T cell receptor beta chains below was sequenced from the same sample in a study of identifying expanded T cells in peripheral blood. Using immunoSEQ multiplex PCR, the repertoire was profiled, and TCRdb retains in-frame clones only, with some absent. The sample lists about 86,000 clones; 88% were seen once. The sample comprised blood. Receptor source: a person aged 18 to 70 in good health.

The rearrangement uses TRBV7-2 and TRBJ1-3; D perhaps matches TRBD1 (6 bases). This CDR3 region has 15 residues. Germline CDR1 reads SGHTA; CDR2 reads FQGNSA. The V gene lost 1 base and the J gene lost 3 bases, with 10 bases spanning the gap. CDR3 DNA sequence: TGTGCCAGCAGCTTAGGACAGGCCGATGGAAACACCATATATTTT. This codes for CASSLGQADGNTIYF.

This clone showed up just a few times. The V call is TRBV7-9, the J call TRBJ2-7; D ambiguous. The CDR3 spans 12 residues. Germline values: CDR1 SEHNR, CDR2 FQNEAQ (reference sequence). V gave up 1 base and J gave up 5 bases, with 6 bases separating them. This CDR3 reads CASSLVTNEQYF. The CDR3 nucleotides are TGTGCCAGCAGCTTAGTAACTAACGAGCAGTACTTC.

J is TRBJ2-1 and V is TRBV7-9, with D uncertain. V lost 1 base and J 4 bases, leaving 8 bases between the germline ends. CDR1 is SEHNR and CDR2 is FQNEAQ in the germline V gene (reference sequence). The CDR3 totals 14 residues. CDR3 protein: CASSLGLRYNEQFF. The CDR3 nucleotides read TGTGCCAGCAGCTTAGGACTCCGGTACAATGAGCAGTTCTTC.

This rearrangement joins TRBV30 to TRBJ1-2; a weak D match, TRBD1 (5 bases). With 5 bases removed from V and 1 base from J, the gap between germline ends came to 8 bases. Germline CDR1 and CDR2: GTSNPN and SVGIG (reference sequence). The CDR3 is made up of 12 amino acids. CDR3 protein: CAWETVNYGYTF. CDR3 coding DNA: TGTGCCTGGGAGACAGTTAACTATGGCTACACCTTC.

This clone showed up just once. This chain links TRBV7-2 with TRBJ2-7; TRBD1 might be the D (5 bases). V was clipped by 1 base and J by 3 bases, with 10 bases between them. Looked up from germline, CDR1 is SGHTA and CDR2 is FQGNSA. The CDR3 totals 14 residues. CDR3 in amino acids: CASSLGAGYYEQYF. CDR3 DNA: TGTGCCAGCAGCTTAGGGGCAGGGTACTACGAGCAGTACTTC.

The genes are TRBV2 and TRBJ1-2, with 7 bases matching TRBD1. The CDR3 runs 14 residues. Trimming cost V 4 bases and J 10 bases; bases outside gene matches: 12. Germline V gene lookup returns CDR1 SNHLY and CDR2 FYNNEI. This chain's CDR3 is CASSGTLRDRLYTF. The CDR3 nucleotides read TGTGCCAGCAGTGGCACCCTCCGGGACAGACTCTACACCTTC.

The chain uses TRBV11-2 and TRBJ2-6, with unresolved D. Deletions cut 3 bases from V and 5 bases from J, with 11 bases between. This CDR3 is built from 15 residues. Germline V CDR1 and CDR2: SGHAT, FQNNGV. The CDR3 coding sequence is TGTGCCAGCAGCTTTAATGAAGGATGGGCCAACGTCCTGACTTTC. This sequence encodes CASSFNEGWANVLTF.

The chain is built from TRBV19 and TRBJ1-2, with D possibly matching TRBD1 (6 bases). This CDR3 is built from 15 residues. The V gene's germline CDR1 is LNHDA and CDR2 SQIVND (reference sequence). V lost 0 bases, J lost 8 bases, and 16 bases lay in between. The CDR3 DNA sequence: TGTGCCAGTAGTATAGAAGGCAGGGGCCTAGGAGGCTACACCTTC. This sequence encodes CASSIEGRGLGGYTF.

This chain connects TRBV29-1 to TRBJ2-1; TRBD1 aligns across 9 bases. Per germline, CDR1 SQVTM and CDR2 ANQGSEA. The ends lost 6 bases at V and 4 bases at J; junction bases unmatched: 4. This CDR3 is 13 amino acids long. Here the CDR3 reads CSVRQGGYNEQFF. The CDR3 DNA is TGCAGCGTGAGACAGGGGGGGTACAATGAGCAGTTCTTC.

The V gene is TRBV18, the J gene TRBJ2-5; D gene ambiguous. Germline CDR1 KGHSH, CDR2 LQKENI. Trimming removed 6 bases from V and 2 bases from J, with 10 bases in between. The length of the CDR3 is 13 residues. CDR3 in amino acids: CASSFTEQETQYF. CDR3 nucleotides: TGTGCCAGCTCCTTCACAGAGCAAGAGACCCAGTACTTC. Combining the CDR3 with reference TRBV18 and TRBJ2-5 gives the whole variable domain NAGVMQNPRHLVRRRGQEARLRCSPMKGHSHVYWYRQLPEEGLKFMVYLQKENIIDESGMPKERFSAEFPKEGPSILRIQQVVRGDSAAYFCASSFTEQETQYFGPGTRLLVL.

The CDR3 region is CASGAGGPSYEQYF. The CDR3 DNA reads as TGTGCCAGCGGAGCGGGAGGGCCGTCCTACGAGCAGTACTTC. The chain combines TRBV5-4 with TRBJ2-7; TRBD2 agrees at 10 bases. Germline values: CDR1 SGHNT, CDR2 YYREEE (reference sequence). V shed 7 bases and J 1 base; nucleotides not matched to a gene: 5. The CDR3 runs 14 residues.

This rearrangement joins TRBV2 to TRBJ2-7, with D unclear. Looked up from germline, CDR1 is SNHLY and CDR2 is FYNNEI. The CDR3 has 11 amino acids. V gave up 7 bases and J gave up 3 bases, with 7 bases separating them. The CDR3 DNA follows: TGTGCCAGCACTGGTCGCTACGAGCAGTACTTC. It translates to CASTGRYEQYF. Full variable domain (missing parts from reference TRBV2 and TRBJ2-7): EPEVTQTPSHQVTQMGQEVILRCVPISNHLYFYWYRQILGQKVEFLVSFYNNEISEKSEIFDDQFSVERPDGSNFTLKIRSTKLEDSAMYFCASTGRYEQYFGPGTRLTVT.

The gene calls are TRBV4-1 and TRBJ1-2; 8 bases agree with TRBD1. The germline CDR1 and CDR2 sequences are MGHRA and YSYEKL. The CDR3 contains 15 residues. V gave up 1 base and J gave up 6 bases; unmatched junction bases: 7. The CDR3: CASSQGQGFSDGYTF. The CDR3 DNA reads as TGCGCCAGCAGCCAAGGACAGGGGTTTTCCGATGGCTACACCTTC.

J is TRBJ1-5 and V is TRBV5-1; D not resolved. The germline gives CDR1 SGHRS, CDR2 YFSETQ. V lost 4 bases and J lost 2, with 16 bases in between. CDR3 length: 16 residues. CDR3 protein: CASSPIAGDGNQPQHF. In DNA form, the CDR3 reads TGCGCCAGCAGCCCCATTGCTGGGGATGGCAATCAGCCCCAGCATTTT.

As DNA, the CDR3 is TGTGCCAGTAGTACGGACAGGGTTGGAAGCGAGCAGTACTTC. This sequence encodes CASSTDRVGSEQYF. J is TRBJ2-7 and V is TRBV19; the match to TRBD1 covers 8 bases. Losses at the gene ends were 4 bases for V and 6 bases for J; bases not matched to a gene: 8. The CDR3 spans 14 residues. CDR1 is LNHDA, CDR2 SQIVND, per germline (reference sequence).

This sequence joins TRBV6-1 and TRBJ1-2, with 8 bases aligning to TRBD1. After removal of 8 bases from V and 5 bases from J, the junction contained 10 bases not matched to a gene. Germline CDR1 is MNHNS and CDR2 is SASEGT. This CDR3 contains 14 residues. The CDR3 DNA is TGTGCCAGCGAATCGGCGACAGGGGAATATGGCTACACCTTC. It encodes CASESATGEYGYTF.

The chain couples TRBV5-4 to TRBJ1-3, with 9 bases fitting TRBD1. This CDR3 region has 13 residues. V shed 6 bases and J 6 bases; nucleotides not matched to a gene: 4. Germline loops: CDR1 SGHNT, CDR2 YYREEE (reference sequence). CDR3 amino acids: CASTRDRENTIYF. Here the CDR3 DNA reads TGTGCCAGCACCCGGGACAGGGAAAACACCATATATTTT.

The gene calls are TRBV18 and TRBJ1-2, with D uncertain. This CDR3 has 12 residues. Trimming pared 5 bases from V and 4 bases from J, leaving 8 bases between. Germline V gene lookup returns CDR1 KGHSH and CDR2 LQKENI. CDR3 sequence: CASSKAGYGYTF. CDR3 DNA sequence: TGTGCCAGCTCAAAAGCGGGCTATGGCTACACCTTC.

The chain joins TRBV28 to TRBJ1-5; 8 nucleotides agree with TRBD1. Trimming took 4 bases from V and 7 from J; bases not matched to a gene: 6. CDR3 length equals 14 residues. Germline V gene data show CDR1 as MDHEN and CDR2 as SYDVKM. CDR3 DNA: TGTGCCAGCAGTTCGGCACAGGGGGAACAGCCCCAGCATTTT. This translates into CASSSAQGEQPQHF.

This clone was recorded a few times. The chain recombines TRBV5-1 with TRBJ2-4; D may correspond to TRBD1 or TRBD2 (6 bases each). This CDR3 comprises 14 residues. Deletions cut 9 bases from V and 3 bases from J, with 16 bases between. Germline CDR1 reads SGHRS; CDR2 reads YFSETQ. The CDR3 coding sequence is TGCGCCACCACGAGGAGGGGGGTCAAAAACATTCAGTACTTC. As protein: CATTRRGVKNIQYF.

The chain couples TRBV11-3 to TRBJ1-4; D is possibly TRBD1 (6 bases). The germline CDR1 and CDR2 sequences are SGHNT and YENEEA. The CDR3 spans 15 residues. Between the trimmed V and J ends, which lost 5 bases and 6 bases, there was a span of 16 bases. CDR3 DNA: TGTGCCAGCAGCCCCCGTTGGGCAGGGGATGAAAAACTGTTTTTT. Translating gives CASSPRWAGDEKLFF. Based on the CDR3 plus reference TRBV11-3 and TRBJ1-4, the full variable domain is EAGVVQSPRYKIIEKKQPVAFWCNPISGHNTLYWYLQNLGQGPELLIRYENEEAVDDSQLPKDRFSAERLKGVDSTLKIQPAELGDSAVYLCASSPRWAGDEKLFFGSGTQLSVL.

This chain links TRBV19 with TRBJ2-5; D is perhaps TRBD2 (6 bases). With 3 bases removed from V and 5 bases from J, the gap between germline ends came to 10 bases. CDR3 length equals 13 residues. Per the germline V gene, CDR1 is LNHDA and CDR2 is SQIVND (reference sequence). As DNA, the CDR3 is TGTGCCAGTAGTATCCGAGGAGGGGAGACCCAGTACTTC. Translation: CASSIRGGETQYF.